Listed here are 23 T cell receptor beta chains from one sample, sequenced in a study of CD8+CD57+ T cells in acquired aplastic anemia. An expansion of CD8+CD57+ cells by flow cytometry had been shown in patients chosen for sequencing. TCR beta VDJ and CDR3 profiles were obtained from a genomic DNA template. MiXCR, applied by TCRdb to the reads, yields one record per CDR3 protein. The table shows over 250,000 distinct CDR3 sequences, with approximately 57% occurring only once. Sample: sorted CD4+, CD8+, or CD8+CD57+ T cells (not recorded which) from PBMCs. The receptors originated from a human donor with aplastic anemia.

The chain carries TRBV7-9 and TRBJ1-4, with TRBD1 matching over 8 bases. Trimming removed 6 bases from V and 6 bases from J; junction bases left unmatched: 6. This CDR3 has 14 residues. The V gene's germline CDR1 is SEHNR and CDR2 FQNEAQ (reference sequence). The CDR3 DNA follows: TGTGCCAGCAGACCTACAGGGGGTGATGAAAAACTGTTTTTT. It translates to CASRPTGGDEKLFF. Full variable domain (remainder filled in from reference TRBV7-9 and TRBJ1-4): DTGVSQNPRHKITKRGQNVTFRCDPISEHNRLYWYRQTLGQGPEFLTYFQNEAQLEKSRLLSDRFSAERPKGSFSTLEIQRTEQGDSAMYLCASRPTGGDEKLFFGSGTQLSVL.

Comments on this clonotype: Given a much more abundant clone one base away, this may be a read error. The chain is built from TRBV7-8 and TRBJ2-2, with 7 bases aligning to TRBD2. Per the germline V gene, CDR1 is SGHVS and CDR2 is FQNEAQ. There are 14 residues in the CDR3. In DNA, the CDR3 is TGTGCCAGCAGCCATGGGCAGGGAAGCGGGGAGCTGCTTTTT. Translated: CASSHGQGSGELLF.

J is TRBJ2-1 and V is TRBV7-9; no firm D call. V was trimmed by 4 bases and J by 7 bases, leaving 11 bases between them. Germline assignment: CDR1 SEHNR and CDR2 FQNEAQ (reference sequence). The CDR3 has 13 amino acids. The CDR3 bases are TGTGCCAGCAGCTACCGGGCCTGGAATGAGCAGTTCTTC. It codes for CASSYRAWNEQFF.

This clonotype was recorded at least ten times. CDR3 bases: TGCGCCAGCAGTGACTCGATAGCGGGAGCAGAGACCCAGTACTTC. Translation: CASSDSIAGAETQYF. The chain recombines TRBV10-1 with TRBJ2-5; 9 nucleotides agree with TRBD2. V dropped 3 bases and J dropped 4; count of bases not matched to a gene: 6. This CDR3 is 15 amino acids long. CDR1 is WNHNN and CDR2 is SYGVQD in the germline V gene (reference sequence).

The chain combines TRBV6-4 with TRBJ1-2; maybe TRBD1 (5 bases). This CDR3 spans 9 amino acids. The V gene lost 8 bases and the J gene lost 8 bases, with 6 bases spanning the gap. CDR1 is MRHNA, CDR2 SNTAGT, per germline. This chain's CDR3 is CASWGGYTF. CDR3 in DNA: TGTGCCAGCTGGGGGGGCTACACCTTC.

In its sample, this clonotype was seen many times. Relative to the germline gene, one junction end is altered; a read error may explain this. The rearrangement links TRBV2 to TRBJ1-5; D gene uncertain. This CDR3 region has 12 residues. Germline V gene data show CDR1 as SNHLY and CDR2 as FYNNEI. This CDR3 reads CASRDANQPQHF. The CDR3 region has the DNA TGTGCCAGCCGTGACGCGAATCAGCCCCAGCATTTT.

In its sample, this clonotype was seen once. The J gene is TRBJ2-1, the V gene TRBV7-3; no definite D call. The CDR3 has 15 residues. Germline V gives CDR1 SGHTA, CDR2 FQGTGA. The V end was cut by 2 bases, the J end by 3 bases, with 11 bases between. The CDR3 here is CASSLEHSYYNEQFF. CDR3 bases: TGTGCCAGCAGCTTAGAGCACTCTTACTACAATGAGCAGTTCTTC.

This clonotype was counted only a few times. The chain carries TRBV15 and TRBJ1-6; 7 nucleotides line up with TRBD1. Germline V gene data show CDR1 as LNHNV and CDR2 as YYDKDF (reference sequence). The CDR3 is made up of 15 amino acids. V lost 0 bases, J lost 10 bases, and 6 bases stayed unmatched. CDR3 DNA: TGTGCCACCAGCAGAGATCGTCAGGGGGGCTCACCCCTCCACTTT. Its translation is CATSRDRQGGSPLHF.

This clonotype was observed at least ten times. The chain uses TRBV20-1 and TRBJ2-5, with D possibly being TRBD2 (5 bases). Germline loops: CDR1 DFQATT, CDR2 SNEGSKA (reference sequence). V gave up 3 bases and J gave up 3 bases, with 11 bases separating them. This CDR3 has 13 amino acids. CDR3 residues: CSARPGTKETQYF. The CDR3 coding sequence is TGCAGTGCTAGGCCGGGAACTAAAGAGACCCAGTACTTC.

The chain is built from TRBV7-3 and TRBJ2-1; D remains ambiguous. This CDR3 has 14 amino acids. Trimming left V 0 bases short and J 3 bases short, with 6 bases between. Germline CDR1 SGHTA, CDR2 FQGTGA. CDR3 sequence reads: CASSLTSNYNEQFF. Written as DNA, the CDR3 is TGTGCCAGCAGCTTAACCAGCAACTACAATGAGCAGTTCTTC.

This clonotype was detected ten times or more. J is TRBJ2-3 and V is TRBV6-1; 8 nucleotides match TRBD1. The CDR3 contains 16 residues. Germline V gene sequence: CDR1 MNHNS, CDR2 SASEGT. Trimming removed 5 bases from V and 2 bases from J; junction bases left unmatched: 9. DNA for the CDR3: TGTGCCAGCAGTCCGTGGACAGGGATTTCCACAGATACGCAGTATTTT. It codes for CASSPWTGISTDTQYF.

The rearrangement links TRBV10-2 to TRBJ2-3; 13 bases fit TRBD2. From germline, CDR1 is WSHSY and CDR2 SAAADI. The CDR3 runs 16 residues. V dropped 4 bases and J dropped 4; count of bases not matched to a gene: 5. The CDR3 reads CASSGVLAGGPDTQYF. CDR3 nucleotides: TGCGCCAGCAGTGGGGTACTAGCGGGGGGGCCAGATACGCAGTATTTT.

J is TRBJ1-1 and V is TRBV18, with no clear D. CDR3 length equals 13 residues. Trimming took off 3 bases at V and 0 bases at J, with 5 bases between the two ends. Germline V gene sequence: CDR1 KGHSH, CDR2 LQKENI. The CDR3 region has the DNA TGTGCCAGCTCACCGGACCTGAACACTGAAGCTTTCTTT. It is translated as CASSPDLNTEAFF.

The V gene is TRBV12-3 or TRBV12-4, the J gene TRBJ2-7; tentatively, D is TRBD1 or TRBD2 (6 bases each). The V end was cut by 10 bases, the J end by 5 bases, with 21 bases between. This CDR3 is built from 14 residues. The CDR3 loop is CATRLQGRDNEQYF. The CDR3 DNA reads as TGTGCCACCCGACTCCAGGGGCGGGACAACGAGCAGTACTTC.

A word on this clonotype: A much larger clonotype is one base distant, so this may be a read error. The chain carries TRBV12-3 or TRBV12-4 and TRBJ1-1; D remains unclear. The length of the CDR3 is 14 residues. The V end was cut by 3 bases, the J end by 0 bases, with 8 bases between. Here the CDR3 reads CASSFPDLNTEAFF. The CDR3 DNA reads TGTGCCAGCAGTTTTCCGGACTTGAACACTGAAGCTTTCTTT.

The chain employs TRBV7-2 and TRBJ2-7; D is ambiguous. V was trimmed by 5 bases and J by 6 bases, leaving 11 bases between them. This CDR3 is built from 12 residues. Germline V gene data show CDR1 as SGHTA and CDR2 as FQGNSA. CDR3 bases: TGTGCCAGCAGCCCGAGAGTCGGCGAGCAGTACTTC. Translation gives CASSPRVGEQYF.

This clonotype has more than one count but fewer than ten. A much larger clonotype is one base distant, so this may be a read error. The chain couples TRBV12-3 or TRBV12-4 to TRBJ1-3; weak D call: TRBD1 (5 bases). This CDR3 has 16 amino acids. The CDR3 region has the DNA TGTGCCAGCAGCTTGGAATGGAGGGGCGCTGGAAACACCATGTATTTT. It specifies CASSLEWRGAGNTMYF.

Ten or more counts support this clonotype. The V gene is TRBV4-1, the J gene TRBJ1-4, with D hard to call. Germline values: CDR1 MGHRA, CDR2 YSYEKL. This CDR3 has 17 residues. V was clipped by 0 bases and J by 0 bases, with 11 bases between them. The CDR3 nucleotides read TGCGCCAGCAGCCAAGAGAGGACGCCTGCAACTAATGAAAAACTGTTTTTT. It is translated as CASSQERTPATNEKLFF.

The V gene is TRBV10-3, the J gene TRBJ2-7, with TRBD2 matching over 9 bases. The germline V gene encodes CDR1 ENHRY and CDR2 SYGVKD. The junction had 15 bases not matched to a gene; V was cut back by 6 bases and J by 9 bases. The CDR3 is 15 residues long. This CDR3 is CAIRTYSGSGSVQYF. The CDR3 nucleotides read TGTGCCATCAGGACCTATAGCGGGAGTGGTTCGGTGCAGTACTTC.

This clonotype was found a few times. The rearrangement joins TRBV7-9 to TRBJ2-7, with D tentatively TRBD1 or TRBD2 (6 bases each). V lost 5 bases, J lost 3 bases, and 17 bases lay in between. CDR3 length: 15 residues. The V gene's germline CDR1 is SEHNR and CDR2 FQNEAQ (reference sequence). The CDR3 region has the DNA TGTGCCAGCAGCCAAGCGGAGGGGGTAATCTACGAGCAGTACTTC. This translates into CASSQAEGVIYEQYF.

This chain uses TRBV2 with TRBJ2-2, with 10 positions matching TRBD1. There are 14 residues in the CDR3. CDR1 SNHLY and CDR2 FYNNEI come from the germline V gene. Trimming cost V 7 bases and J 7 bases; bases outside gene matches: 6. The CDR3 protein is CASNMDRGYGELFF. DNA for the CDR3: TGTGCCAGCAATATGGACAGGGGGTACGGGGAGCTGTTTTTT. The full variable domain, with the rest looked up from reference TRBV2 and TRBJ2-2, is EPEVTQTPSHQVTQMGQEVILRCVPISNHLYFYWYRQILGQKVEFLVSFYNNEISEKSEIFDDQFSVERPDGSNFTLKIRSTKLEDSAMYFCASNMDRGYGELFFGEGSRLTVL.

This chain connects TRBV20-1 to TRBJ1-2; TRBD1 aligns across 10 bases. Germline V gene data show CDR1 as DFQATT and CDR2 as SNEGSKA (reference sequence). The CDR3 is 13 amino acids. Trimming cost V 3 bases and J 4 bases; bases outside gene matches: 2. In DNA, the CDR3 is TGCAGTGCTAGGTGGGACAGGGGCTATGGCTACACCTTC. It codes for CSARWDRGYGYTF.

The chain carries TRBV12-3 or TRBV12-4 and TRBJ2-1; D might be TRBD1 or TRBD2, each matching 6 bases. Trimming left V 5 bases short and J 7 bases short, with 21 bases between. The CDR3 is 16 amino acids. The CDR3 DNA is TGTGCCAGCAGTCCCTCTAGGGGGGCACGGGATAATGAGCAGTTCTTC. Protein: CASSPSRGARDNEQFF.